This paragraph reports one TCR beta chain. Produced via immunoSEQ multiplex PCR; TCRdb's table is partial and in-frame only. The data show nearly 1,000,000 clones, 76% seen once. The data belong to a study of shared clonotypes between healthy human individuals. The specimen sequenced was memory CD4+ T cells sorted from blood. Indicated subset: CD45RA-negative fraction. The TCR originated in a man younger than 30 in good health.

CDR3 bases: TGTGCCAGTAGTCCTGTTGCCGGAGCTGGCTACACCTTC. It translates to CASSPVAGAGYTF. The genes are TRBV19 and TRBJ1-2; no clear D. Trimming pared 5 bases from V and 7 bases from J, leaving 14 bases between. Germline-derived CDR1 and CDR2 are LNHDA and SQIVND (reference sequence). This CDR3 comprises 13 residues.